Listed below are T cell receptor beta chains from one sample, sequenced in a study of beta chain features in type 1 diabetes. Method: immunoSEQ multiplex PCR; TCRdb's copy keeps in-frame clones and lacks some. The data contain 200,000 to 250,000 clones, around 10% of them singletons. The sequencing input was naive CD4+ T cells from blood. These receptors were taken from a woman aged 18-29 years in good health. Each CDR3 is given with its conserved first and last residue. The order of the fields is D gene, clone size, J gene, V gene, CDR3 protein, CDR3 DNA. A D gene is named only where the DNA matches it firmly. Size values are once, few and many counts, or a class for expanded clones, and some rows have none.

d_call: TRBD1; clone_size: .; j_call: TRBJ1-4; v_call: TRBV30; cdr3_aa: CAWRPGTGGEKLFF; cdr3_nt: TGTGCCTGGAGACCCGGGACAGGTGGGGAAAAACTGTTTTTT
d_call: TRBD2; clone_size: .; j_call: TRBJ2-1; v_call: TRBV11-3; cdr3_aa: CASSPGTTHEQFF; cdr3_nt: TGTGCCAGCAGCCCGGGGACTACCCATGAGCAGTTCTTC
d_call: .; clone_size: few; j_call: TRBJ1-5; v_call: TRBV2; cdr3_aa: CASSEAKGQPQHF; cdr3_nt: TGTGCCAGCAGTGAAGCGAAGGGGCAGCCCCAGCATTTT
d_call: TRBD2; clone_size: few; j_call: TRBJ2-7; v_call: TRBV6-1; cdr3_aa: CASGLAFYEQYF; cdr3_nt: TGTGCCAGTGGACTAGCCTTCTACGAGCAGTACTTC
d_call: .; clone_size: .; j_call: TRBJ1-2; v_call: TRBV30; cdr3_aa: CAWSRTVNGYTF; cdr3_nt: TGTGCCTGGAGCCGGACAGTTAATGGCTACACCTTC
d_call: .; clone_size: few; j_call: TRBJ1-5; v_call: TRBV18; cdr3_aa: CASSRQENQPQHF; cdr3_nt: TGTGCCAGCTCACGACAGGAAAATCAGCCCCAGCATTTT
d_call: .; clone_size: .; j_call: TRBJ2-2; v_call: TRBV11-3; cdr3_aa: CASSLLLTDNTGELFF; cdr3_nt: TGTGCCAGCAGCTTATTACTGACAGACAACACCGGGGAGCTGTTTTTT
d_call: TRBD1; clone_size: .; j_call: TRBJ2-6; v_call: TRBV12-5; cdr3_aa: CASGPGQDLSGANVLTF; cdr3_nt: TGTGCTAGTGGTCCGGGACAGGACCTTTCTGGGGCCAACGTCCTGACTTTC
d_call: TRBD2; clone_size: .; j_call: TRBJ2-5; v_call: TRBV7-3; cdr3_aa: CASSTLSRGGRETQYF; cdr3_nt: TGTGCCAGCAGCACCCTATCCCGGGGGGGCCGGGAGACCCAGTACTTC
d_call: .; clone_size: few; j_call: TRBJ1-1; v_call: TRBV30; cdr3_aa: CAWSQGSEAFF; cdr3_nt: TGTGCCTGGAGTCAGGGTTCTGAAGCTTTCTTT
d_call: .; clone_size: few; j_call: TRBJ1-2; v_call: TRBV10-3; cdr3_aa: CAITQNINYGYTF; cdr3_nt: TGTGCCATCACACAAAATATTAACTATGGCTACACCTTC
d_call: .; clone_size: few; j_call: TRBJ2-7; v_call: TRBV25-1; cdr3_aa: CASSDLNTYEQYF; cdr3_nt: TGTGCCAGCAGTGATCTGAATACCTACGAGCAGTACTTC
d_call: TRBD1; clone_size: .; j_call: TRBJ1-1; v_call: TRBV18; cdr3_aa: CASSPDRGQNTEAFF; cdr3_nt: TGTGCCAGCTCACCTGACAGGGGGCAGAACACTGAAGCTTTCTTT
d_call: .; clone_size: few; j_call: TRBJ2-1; v_call: TRBV19; cdr3_aa: CASSKIQGDEQFF; cdr3_nt: TGTGCCAGTAGTAAAATACAGGGCGATGAGCAGTTCTTC
d_call: .; clone_size: few; j_call: TRBJ1-2; v_call: TRBV7-9; cdr3_aa: CASSSGLVNYGYTF; cdr3_nt: TGTGCCAGCAGCTCCGGACTGGTTAACTATGGCTACACCTTC
d_call: .; clone_size: few; j_call: TRBJ1-4; v_call: TRBV29-1; cdr3_aa: CSAGLRATNEKLFF; cdr3_nt: TGCAGCGCTGGCCTCAGGGCAACTAATGAAAAACTGTTTTTT
d_call: .; clone_size: .; j_call: TRBJ2-3; v_call: TRBV19; cdr3_aa: CASSRSGFTDTQYF; cdr3_nt: TGTGCCAGTAGCAGAAGCGGCTTCACAGATACGCAGTATTTT
d_call: .; clone_size: few; j_call: TRBJ2-7; v_call: TRBV20-1; cdr3_aa: CSASGLDEQYF; cdr3_nt: TGCAGTGCTAGCGGACTCGACGAGCAGTACTTC
d_call: TRBD1; clone_size: .; j_call: TRBJ1-6; v_call: TRBV10-2; cdr3_aa: CASSEPGQGLSPLHF; cdr3_nt: TGCGCCAGCAGTGAACCGGGACAGGGACTTTCACCCCTCCACTTT
d_call: TRBD2; clone_size: few; j_call: TRBJ2-3; v_call: TRBV15; cdr3_aa: CATSRASGSMVDTQYF; cdr3_nt: TGTGCCACCAGCAGAGCCAGCGGGAGTATGGTAGATACGCAGTATTTT
d_call: TRBD2; clone_size: few; j_call: TRBJ2-1; v_call: TRBV5-1; cdr3_aa: CASSEGLAGGNEQFF; cdr3_nt: TGCGCCAGCAGCGAGGGACTAGCGGGAGGCAATGAGCAGTTCTTC
d_call: TRBD1; clone_size: .; j_call: TRBJ2-5; v_call: TRBV6-1; cdr3_aa: CASSEKGQGETQYF; cdr3_nt: TGTGCCAGCAGCGAGAAAGGACAGGGGGAGACCCAGTACTTC
d_call: .; clone_size: few; j_call: TRBJ1-1; v_call: TRBV5-1; cdr3_aa: CASSFIMNTEAFF; cdr3_nt: TGCGCCAGCAGCTTTATTATGAACACTGAAGCTTTCTTT
d_call: .; clone_size: few; j_call: TRBJ1-1; v_call: TRBV14; cdr3_aa: CASSQDLGGTEAFF; cdr3_nt: TGTGCCAGCAGCCAAGATCTGGGGGGCACTGAAGCTTTCTTT
d_call: TRBD2; clone_size: .; j_call: TRBJ2-2; v_call: TRBV9; cdr3_aa: CASSVTAGVGELFF; cdr3_nt: TGTGCCAGCAGCGTAACGGCGGGAGTCGGGGAGCTGTTTTTT
d_call: .; clone_size: .; j_call: TRBJ2-3; v_call: TRBV28; cdr3_aa: CASRLAPGSTDTQYF; cdr3_nt: TGTGCCAGCCGGCTGGCCCCGGGGAGCACAGATACGCAGTATTTT
d_call: .; clone_size: few; j_call: TRBJ1-5; v_call: TRBV6-1; cdr3_aa: CASLEGGNQPQHF; cdr3_nt: TGTGCCAGCCTGGAAGGGGGCAATCAGCCCCAGCATTTT
d_call: .; clone_size: .; j_call: TRBJ1-2; v_call: TRBV25-1; cdr3_aa: CASSEYPSGSDGYTF; cdr3_nt: TGTGCCAGCAGTGAATACCCATCAGGGTCGGACGGCTACACCTTC
d_call: .; clone_size: .; j_call: TRBJ2-5; v_call: TRBV18; cdr3_aa: CASSLAGQGPLTQYF; cdr3_nt: TGTGCCAGCTCACTAGCGGGACAGGGCCCATTGACCCAGTACTTC
d_call: .; clone_size: few; j_call: TRBJ2-7; v_call: TRBV10-2; cdr3_aa: CASQGGPYEQYF; cdr3_nt: TGCGCCAGCCAGGGGGGCCCCTACGAGCAGTACTTC
d_call: TRBD2; clone_size: many; j_call: TRBJ2-7; v_call: TRBV7-2; cdr3_aa: CASSGRLAGWYEQYF; cdr3_nt: TGTGCCAGCAGCGGCCGACTAGCGGGGTGGTACGAGCAGTACTTC
d_call: .; clone_size: few; j_call: TRBJ2-2; v_call: TRBV14; cdr3_aa: CASSQRLGTGELFF; cdr3_nt: TGTGCCAGCAGCCAGCGGTTAGGCACCGGGGAGCTGTTTTTT
d_call: TRBD1; clone_size: .; j_call: TRBJ1-5; v_call: TRBV30; cdr3_aa: CAWSAIPGGYQPQHF; cdr3_nt: TGTGCCTGGAGCGCCATTCCAGGGGGCTATCAGCCCCAGCATTTT
d_call: TRBD2; clone_size: .; j_call: TRBJ2-7; v_call: TRBV5-1; cdr3_aa: CASSLGVSGIAYEQYF; cdr3_nt: TGCGCCAGCAGCTTGGGAGTAAGCGGGATAGCCTACGAGCAGTACTTC
d_call: .; clone_size: .; j_call: TRBJ2-7; v_call: TRBV30; cdr3_aa: CAWGRASYEQYF; cdr3_nt: TGTGCCTGGGGCAGGGCCTCCTACGAGCAGTACTTC
d_call: TRBD2; clone_size: many; j_call: TRBJ2-1; v_call: TRBV4-1; cdr3_aa: CASSPRVSSGSGEQFF; cdr3_nt: TGCGCCAGCAGTCCAAGAGTGTCTAGCGGGTCGGGAGAGCAGTTCTTC
d_call: TRBD2; clone_size: .; j_call: TRBJ2-3; v_call: TRBV28; cdr3_aa: CASSMGLAGTWGDTQYF; cdr3_nt: TGTGCCAGCAGTATGGGACTAGCGGGGACCTGGGGAGATACGCAGTATTTT
d_call: .; clone_size: .; j_call: TRBJ2-7; v_call: TRBV5-4; cdr3_aa: CASSLVGDGEQYF; cdr3_nt: TGTGCCAGCAGCTTGGTAGGGGATGGCGAGCAGTACTTC
d_call: TRBD1; clone_size: .; j_call: TRBJ2-7; v_call: TRBV29-1; cdr3_aa: CSVDQDRGGEQYF; cdr3_nt: TGCAGCGTTGATCAGGACAGGGGAGGGGAGCAGTACTTC
d_call: .; clone_size: .; j_call: TRBJ1-1; v_call: TRBV9; cdr3_aa: CASSVDPGSGTEAFF; cdr3_nt: TGTGCCAGCAGCGTAGACCCGGGAAGCGGCACTGAAGCTTTCTTT
d_call: TRBD2; clone_size: .; j_call: TRBJ2-3; v_call: TRBV18; cdr3_aa: CASSPLAGVSDTQYF; cdr3_nt: TGTGCCAGCTCACCGCTAGCGGGAGTTTCAGATACGCAGTATTTT
d_call: TRBD1; clone_size: few; j_call: TRBJ2-7; v_call: TRBV5-1; cdr3_aa: CASSFLQASGQGGEQYF; cdr3_nt: TGCGCCAGCAGCTTCCTGCAGGCCTCGGGACAGGGAGGCGAGCAGTACTTC
d_call: .; clone_size: .; j_call: TRBJ2-3; v_call: TRBV5-1; cdr3_aa: CASSLAGAGDTQYF; cdr3_nt: TGCGCCAGCAGCTTGGCAGGGGCTGGAGATACGCAGTATTTT
d_call: TRBD2; clone_size: .; j_call: TRBJ2-2; v_call: TRBV15; cdr3_aa: CATRPGLAGVGTGELFF; cdr3_nt: TGTGCCACCAGGCCGGGACTAGCGGGAGTTGGCACCGGGGAGCTGTTTTTT
d_call: TRBD2; clone_size: .; j_call: TRBJ2-7; v_call: TRBV9; cdr3_aa: CASNDNGGYEQYF; cdr3_nt: TGTGCCAGCAACGACAACGGGGGGTACGAGCAGTACTTC
d_call: TRBD2; clone_size: .; j_call: TRBJ2-5; v_call: TRBV5-1; cdr3_aa: CASSWGLAGEETQYF; cdr3_nt: TGCGCCAGCAGCTGGGGACTAGCGGGAGAAGAGACCCAGTACTTC
d_call: .; clone_size: .; j_call: TRBJ2-7; v_call: TRBV27; cdr3_aa: CASSRGTAFIEQYF; cdr3_nt: TGTGCCAGCAGTCGGGGGACTGCATTCATCGAGCAGTACTTC
d_call: TRBD2; clone_size: few; j_call: TRBJ2-1; v_call: TRBV12-5; cdr3_aa: CASGLPGLGSAGGYNEQFF; cdr3_nt: TGTGCTAGTGGTTTACCAGGTTTAGGGTCAGCGGGGGGATACAATGAGCAGTTCTTC
d_call: .; clone_size: .; j_call: TRBJ1-6; v_call: TRBV6-5; cdr3_aa: CASSHRSSPLHF; cdr3_nt: TGTGCCAGCAGCCATCGGTCCTCACCCCTCCACTTT
d_call: .; clone_size: .; j_call: TRBJ1-1; v_call: TRBV6-5; cdr3_aa: CASSYSAVNTEAFF; cdr3_nt: TGTGCCAGCAGTTACTCCGCAGTGAACACTGAAGCTTTCTTT
d_call: TRBD2; clone_size: many; j_call: TRBJ2-7; v_call: TRBV30; cdr3_aa: CALTGTSGSSYEQYF; cdr3_nt: TGTGCCTTGACCGGGACTAGCGGAAGCTCCTACGAGCAGTACTTC
d_call: TRBD2; clone_size: .; j_call: TRBJ2-1; v_call: TRBV6-1; cdr3_aa: CASSVSGGTSYNEQFF; cdr3_nt: TGTGCCAGCAGTGTTAGCGGGGGGACCTCCTACAATGAGCAGTTCTTC
d_call: .; clone_size: few; j_call: TRBJ2-7; v_call: TRBV19; cdr3_aa: CASTGQGRYEQYF; cdr3_nt: TGTGCCAGTACCGGTCAGGGGCGGTACGAGCAGTACTTC
d_call: TRBD1; clone_size: few; j_call: TRBJ1-5; v_call: TRBV6-1; cdr3_aa: CASSGQGALNQPQHF; cdr3_nt: TGTGCCAGCAGTGGACAGGGGGCCCTCAATCAGCCCCAGCATTTT
d_call: .; clone_size: .; j_call: TRBJ1-1; v_call: TRBV30; cdr3_aa: CAWSDPGHMNTEAFF; cdr3_nt: TGTGCCTGGAGTGATCCGGGACACATGAACACTGAAGCTTTCTTT